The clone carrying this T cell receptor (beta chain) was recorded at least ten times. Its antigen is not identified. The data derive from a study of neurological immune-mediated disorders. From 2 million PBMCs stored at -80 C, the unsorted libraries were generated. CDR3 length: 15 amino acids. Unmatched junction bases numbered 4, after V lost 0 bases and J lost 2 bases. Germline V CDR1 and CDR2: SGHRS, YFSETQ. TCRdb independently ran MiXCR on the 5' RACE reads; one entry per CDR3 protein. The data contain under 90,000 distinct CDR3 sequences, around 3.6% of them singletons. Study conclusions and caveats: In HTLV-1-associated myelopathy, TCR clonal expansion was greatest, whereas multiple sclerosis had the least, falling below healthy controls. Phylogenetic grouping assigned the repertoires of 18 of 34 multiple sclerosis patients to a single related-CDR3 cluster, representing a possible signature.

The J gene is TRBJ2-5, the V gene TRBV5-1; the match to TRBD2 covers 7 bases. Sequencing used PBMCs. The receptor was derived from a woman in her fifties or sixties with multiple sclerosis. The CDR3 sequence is CASSLATGGQETQYF. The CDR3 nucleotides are TGCGCCAGCAGCTTGGCTACGGGGGGACAAGAGACCCAGTACTTC.